A selection of T cell receptor beta chains follows, all from one sample in a study of Ad26.COV2.S vaccination and SARS-CoV-2 variants. Sequencing was performed with immunoSEQ multiplex PCR; in TCRdb, only in-frame clones are kept and a portion is missing. This sample has about 240,000 clones, with 88% found just once. The starting material was peripheral blood, obtained in a trial of Ad26.COV2.S vaccine versus placebo. These TCRs come from a person aged 18 to 59 who received the Ad26.COV2.S COVID-19 vaccine or a placebo. CDR3s include the opening cysteine and the closing phenylalanine or tryptophan. Fields, in order: V gene, clone size, D gene, CDR3 length, J gene, CDR3 protein, CDR3 DNA. D genes are given only for firm matches. Clone size is stated in some rows and not others, as once, few, many or a class when expanded.

v_gene: TRBV2; abundance: -; d_gene: -; len: 15; j_gene: TRBJ1-5; CDR3aa: CASSADSGGNQPQHF; CDR3nt: TGTGCCAGCAGCGCCGACTCGGGGGGCAATCAGCCCCAGCATTTT
v_gene: TRBV6-4; abundance: -; d_gene: -; len: 14; j_gene: TRBJ2-1; CDR3aa: CASSGQGVGDEQFF; CDR3nt: TGTGCCAGCAGTGGTCAGGGAGTTGGGGATGAGCAGTTCTTC
v_gene: TRBV2; abundance: -; d_gene: TRBD1; len: 14; j_gene: TRBJ1-5; CDR3aa: CASGGRGQSQPQHF; CDR3nt: TGTGCCAGCGGTGGCAGGGGGCAGAGTCAGCCCCAGCATTTT
v_gene: TRBV28; abundance: -; d_gene: TRBD1; len: 15; j_gene: TRBJ1-5; CDR3aa: CASSLEGARDQPQHF; CDR3nt: TGTGCCAGCAGTTTGGAGGGGGCTCGAGATCAGCCCCAGCATTTT
v_gene: TRBV7-9; abundance: few; d_gene: TRBD1; len: 13; j_gene: TRBJ1-1; CDR3aa: CASRLDRGTEAFF; CDR3nt: TGTGCCAGCAGATTAGACAGGGGTACTGAAGCTTTCTTT
v_gene: TRBV7-8; abundance: -; d_gene: -; len: 14; j_gene: TRBJ1-3; CDR3aa: CASRGDSSGNTIYF; CDR3nt: TGTGCCAGCAGGGGGGACTCCTCTGGAAACACCATATATTTT
v_gene: TRBV21-1; abundance: once; d_gene: -; len: 16; j_gene: TRBJ1-5; CDR3aa: CASSRNPRAGNQPQHF; CDR3nt: TGTGCCAGCAGCAGGAACCCCCGGGCGGGCAATCAGCCCCAGCATTTT
v_gene: TRBV5-1; abundance: -; d_gene: TRBD2; len: 15; j_gene: TRBJ2-5; CDR3aa: CASSLASGGQETQYF; CDR3nt: TGCGCCAGCAGCTTGGCTAGCGGGGGACAAGAGACCCAGTACTTC
v_gene: TRBV28; abundance: -; d_gene: TRBD2; len: 18; j_gene: TRBJ2-2; CDR3aa: CASSFGRLAGGSTGELFF; CDR3nt: TGTGCCAGCAGTTTTGGGAGACTAGCGGGGGGTAGCACCGGGGAGCTGTTTTTT
v_gene: TRBV28; abundance: -; d_gene: -; len: 14; j_gene: TRBJ1-1; CDR3aa: CASSFRGMNTEAFF; CDR3nt: TGTGCCAGCAGTTTTAGGGGAATGAACACTGAAGCTTTCTTT
v_gene: TRBV19; abundance: -; d_gene: -; len: 15; j_gene: TRBJ1-6; CDR3aa: CASSLWTDYNSPLHF; CDR3nt: TGTGCCAGTAGTCTGTGGACGGATTATAATTCACCCCTCCACTTT
v_gene: TRBV18; abundance: -; d_gene: TRBD1; len: 14; j_gene: TRBJ1-1; CDR3aa: CASSRQGKNTEAFF; CDR3nt: TGTGCCAGCTCTCGACAGGGGAAGAACACTGAAGCTTTCTTT
v_gene: TRBV4-2; abundance: -; d_gene: TRBD2; len: 19; j_gene: TRBJ2-3; CDR3aa: CASSQEGGLAVLSTDTQYF; CDR3nt: TGTGCCAGCAGCCAAGAAGGAGGACTAGCGGTACTTAGCACAGATACGCAGTATTTT
v_gene: TRBV11-3; abundance: -; d_gene: TRBD2; len: 16; j_gene: TRBJ2-5; CDR3aa: CASSQGPAGTQETQYF; CDR3nt: TGTGCCAGCAGCCAGGGACCAGCGGGGACCCAAGAGACCCAGTACTTC
v_gene: TRBV30; abundance: -; d_gene: TRBD2; len: 11; j_gene: TRBJ2-3; CDR3aa: CAWRSGEKKYF; CDR3nt: TGTGCCTGGAGAAGCGGGGAGAAGAAGTATTTT
v_gene: TRBV7-9; abundance: -; d_gene: TRBD2; len: 17; j_gene: TRBJ2-3; CDR3aa: CASSSRVAGSSTDTQYF; CDR3nt: TGTGCCAGCAGCTCCAGGGTAGCGGGGTCTAGCACAGATACGCAGTATTTT
v_gene: TRBV7-9; abundance: -; d_gene: -; len: 12; j_gene: TRBJ2-3; CDR3aa: CASSSTSDTQYF; CDR3nt: TGTGCCAGCAGCTCCACCTCGGATACGCAGTATTTT
v_gene: TRBV28; abundance: -; d_gene: -; len: 16; j_gene: TRBJ2-1; CDR3aa: CASSDLTGDVVNEQFF; CDR3nt: TGTGCCAGCAGTGATTTAACGGGGGATGTCGTGAATGAGCAGTTCTTC
v_gene: TRBV6-6; abundance: -; d_gene: TRBD1; len: 15; j_gene: TRBJ1-3; CDR3aa: CASSSLTGTGNTIYF; CDR3nt: TGTGCCAGCAGTTCCTTGACAGGGACAGGAAACACCATATATTTT
v_gene: TRBV5-4; abundance: -; d_gene: -; len: 16; j_gene: TRBJ2-3; CDR3aa: CASSGNLPGGIDTQYF; CDR3nt: TGTGCCAGCAGCGGTAACCTTCCTGGGGGGATAGATACGCAGTATTTT
v_gene: TRBV29-1; abundance: -; d_gene: -; len: 12; j_gene: TRBJ2-7; CDR3aa: CSVVFGAYEQYF; CDR3nt: TGCAGCGTTGTCTTCGGGGCCTACGAGCAGTACTTC
v_gene: TRBV5-6; abundance: -; d_gene: -; len: 14; j_gene: TRBJ1-1; CDR3aa: CASSVLKGGTEAFF; CDR3nt: TGTGCCAGCAGCGTACTGAAGGGGGGCACTGAAGCTTTCTTT
v_gene: TRBV4-3; abundance: -; d_gene: TRBD2; len: 19; j_gene: TRBJ2-7; CDR3aa: CASSQEGPIRGRAPYEQYF; CDR3nt: TGCGCCAGCAGCCAAGAAGGGCCCATCCGCGGGAGGGCCCCCTACGAGCAGTACTTC
v_gene: TRBV6-6; abundance: -; d_gene: -; len: 14; j_gene: TRBJ2-5; CDR3aa: CASSSHDGPGTQYF; CDR3nt: TGTGCCAGCAGCTCCCACGATGGGCCGGGGACCCAGTACTTC
v_gene: TRBV10-3; abundance: few; d_gene: TRBD1; len: 15; j_gene: TRBJ1-1; CDR3aa: CAITRTGDEFAEAFF; CDR3nt: TGTGCCATCACCCGGACAGGGGACGAATTCGCTGAAGCTTTCTTT
v_gene: TRBV6-1; abundance: -; d_gene: -; len: 15; j_gene: TRBJ2-6; CDR3aa: CASSESGAGANVLTF; CDR3nt: TGTGCCAGCAGTGAATCCGGGGCTGGGGCCAACGTCCTGACTTTC
v_gene: TRBV3-1/TRBV3-2; abundance: -; d_gene: -; len: 15; j_gene: TRBJ2-7; CDR3aa: CASSPSPPFTYEQYF; CDR3nt: TGTGCCAGCAGCCCCAGCCCCCCTTTTACCTACGAGCAGTACTTC
v_gene: TRBV15; abundance: -; d_gene: -; len: 16; j_gene: TRBJ1-6; CDR3aa: CATSRDRQGYNSPLHF; CDR3nt: TGTGCCACCAGCAGAGATCGGCAGGGCTATAATTCACCCCTCCACTTT
v_gene: TRBV11-2; abundance: -; d_gene: -; len: 15; j_gene: TRBJ1-3; CDR3aa: CASSLGGNSGNTIYF; CDR3nt: TGTGCCAGCAGCCTAGGCGGGAATTCTGGAAACACCATATATTTT
v_gene: TRBV28; abundance: -; d_gene: TRBD1; len: 15; j_gene: TRBJ1-2; CDR3aa: CASIQGQGSVYGYTF; CDR3nt: TGTGCCAGCATCCAAGGACAGGGGAGCGTCTATGGCTACACCTTC
v_gene: TRBV4-1; abundance: -; d_gene: -; len: 15; j_gene: TRBJ1-1; CDR3aa: CASSQGIQGWTEAFF; CDR3nt: TGCGCCAGCAGCCAAGGGATACAGGGTTGGACTGAAGCTTTCTTT
v_gene: TRBV29-1; abundance: -; d_gene: -; len: 12; j_gene: TRBJ2-3; CDR3aa: CSVTEGTDTQYF; CDR3nt: TGCAGCGTTACTGAGGGCACAGATACGCAGTATTTT
v_gene: TRBV28; abundance: -; d_gene: TRBD1; len: 14; j_gene: TRBJ2-2; CDR3aa: CASTPPRGTGELFF; CDR3nt: TGTGCCAGCACTCCCCCCAGGGGGACCGGGGAGCTGTTTTTT
v_gene: TRBV2; abundance: -; d_gene: TRBD2; len: 14; j_gene: TRBJ2-3; CDR3aa: CASKSAGGTDTQYF; CDR3nt: TGTGCCAGCAAATCAGCGGGGGGCACAGATACGCAGTATTTT
v_gene: TRBV5-4; abundance: -; d_gene: -; len: 16; j_gene: TRBJ2-7; CDR3aa: CASRPVGRPGSDEQYF; CDR3nt: TGTGCCAGCAGGCCGGTCGGGCGCCCGGGTAGCGACGAGCAGTACTTC
v_gene: TRBV18; abundance: -; d_gene: -; len: 16; j_gene: TRBJ1-6; CDR3aa: CASSPLGQIYNSPLHF; CDR3nt: TGTGCCAGCTCACCACTTGGACAGATTTATAATTCACCCCTCCACTTT
v_gene: TRBV2; abundance: -; d_gene: -; len: 13; j_gene: TRBJ2-3; CDR3aa: CASGAGYTDTQYF; CDR3nt: TGTGCCAGCGGTGCGGGGTACACAGATACGCAGTATTTT
v_gene: TRBV7-9; abundance: few; d_gene: -; len: 15; j_gene: TRBJ2-1; CDR3aa: CASSLLERLTAEQFF; CDR3nt: TGTGCCAGCAGCTTATTGGAACGACTAACGGCTGAGCAGTTCTTC
v_gene: TRBV5-1; abundance: -; d_gene: -; len: 14; j_gene: TRBJ1-5; CDR3aa: CASSLGGGNQPQHF; CDR3nt: TGCGCCAGCAGCTTGGGGGGGGGCAATCAGCCCCAGCATTTT
v_gene: TRBV28; abundance: few; d_gene: TRBD1; len: 14; j_gene: TRBJ1-1; CDR3aa: CASSRTGMNTEAFF; CDR3nt: TGTGCCAGCAGCCGGACAGGAATGAACACTGAAGCTTTCTTT
v_gene: TRBV14; abundance: -; d_gene: -; len: 16; j_gene: TRBJ2-7; CDR3aa: CASSQNRGTDIYEQYF; CDR3nt: TGTGCCAGCAGCCAAAATCGGGGGACAGATATCTACGAGCAGTACTTC
v_gene: TRBV10-3; abundance: -; d_gene: TRBD2; len: 15; j_gene: TRBJ2-7; CDR3aa: CAIRPRTSGNYEQYF; CDR3nt: TGTGCCATCAGGCCAAGGACTAGCGGGAACTACGAGCAGTACTTC
v_gene: TRBV7-9; abundance: -; d_gene: -; len: 15; j_gene: TRBJ1-5; CDR3aa: CASSLSPNAEQPQHF; CDR3nt: TGTGCCAGCAGCTTAAGCCCGAACGCGGAGCAGCCCCAGCATTTT
v_gene: TRBV4-2; abundance: -; d_gene: TRBD2; len: 14; j_gene: TRBJ2-5; CDR3aa: CASSQLGEGETQYF; CDR3nt: TGTGCCAGCAGCCAGCTAGGGGAGGGAGAGACCCAGTACTTC
v_gene: TRBV6-1; abundance: -; d_gene: TRBD2; len: 14; j_gene: TRBJ2-7; CDR3aa: CASRVSGERLEQYF; CDR3nt: TGTGCCAGCAGGGTTAGCGGGGAGCGCCTCGAGCAGTACTTC
v_gene: TRBV5-6; abundance: -; d_gene: -; len: 12; j_gene: TRBJ2-2; CDR3aa: CASSFVPGELFF; CDR3nt: TGTGCCAGCAGCTTCGTTCCCGGGGAGCTGTTTTTT
v_gene: TRBV5-1; abundance: -; d_gene: TRBD2; len: 12; j_gene: TRBJ2-7; CDR3aa: CASSSGGDEQYF; CDR3nt: TGCGCCAGCAGTTCTGGGGGGGACGAGCAGTACTTC
v_gene: TRBV11-3; abundance: -; d_gene: -; len: 14; j_gene: TRBJ1-2; CDR3aa: CASSLAGRIYGYTF; CDR3nt: TGTGCCAGCAGCTTAGCCGGCCGGATCTATGGCTACACCTTC
v_gene: TRBV28; abundance: -; d_gene: -; len: 15; j_gene: TRBJ1-5; CDR3aa: CASRWEGRSYQPQHF; CDR3nt: TGTGCCAGCAGGTGGGAGGGCAGGTCTTATCAGCCCCAGCATTTT
v_gene: TRBV18; abundance: once; d_gene: TRBD2; len: 16; j_gene: TRBJ2-7; CDR3aa: CASSPPSGGLSYEQYF; CDR3nt: TGTGCCAGCTCACCTCCTAGCGGGGGCCTCTCCTACGAGCAGTACTTC
v_gene: TRBV28; abundance: -; d_gene: -; len: 12; j_gene: TRBJ1-5; CDR3aa: CASSLTNQPQHF; CDR3nt: TGTGCCAGCAGTTTGACCAATCAGCCCCAGCATTTT
v_gene: TRBV6-5; abundance: -; d_gene: -; len: 14; j_gene: TRBJ1-2; CDR3aa: CASSYAWGNYGYTF; CDR3nt: TGTGCCAGCAGTTACGCGTGGGGGAACTATGGCTACACCTTC
v_gene: TRBV6-2/TRBV6-3; abundance: once; d_gene: -; len: 13; j_gene: TRBJ1-4; CDR3aa: CASSYSGLEKLFF; CDR3nt: TGTGCCAGCAGTTACTCGGGGCTCGAAAAACTGTTTTTT
v_gene: TRBV19; abundance: few; d_gene: -; len: 13; j_gene: TRBJ1-4; CDR3aa: CASLGQGIEKLFF; CDR3nt: TGTGCCAGTCTAGGGCAGGGCATCGAAAAACTGTTTTTT
v_gene: TRBV11-2; abundance: -; d_gene: -; len: 15; j_gene: TRBJ2-7; CDR3aa: CASSLLQGNVYEQYF; CDR3nt: TGTGCCAGCAGCTTACTACAGGGTAATGTCTACGAGCAGTACTTC
v_gene: TRBV7-2; abundance: -; d_gene: -; len: 13; j_gene: TRBJ2-1; CDR3aa: CASSPRTYNEQFF; CDR3nt: TGTGCCAGCAGCCCTAGGACCTACAATGAGCAGTTCTTC
v_gene: TRBV27; abundance: -; d_gene: TRBD1; len: 16; j_gene: TRBJ2-2; CDR3aa: CASRVLGTGGPGELFF; CDR3nt: TGTGCCAGCAGGGTTCTCGGGACAGGAGGGCCCGGGGAGCTGTTTTTT
v_gene: TRBV3-1/TRBV3-2; abundance: -; d_gene: -; len: 14; j_gene: TRBJ1-3; CDR3aa: CASSQGHSGNTIYF; CDR3nt: TGTGCCAGCAGCCAAGGACACTCTGGAAACACCATATATTTT
v_gene: TRBV7-2; abundance: -; d_gene: TRBD2; len: 15; j_gene: TRBJ2-7; CDR3aa: CASSPGLAGGYEQYF; CDR3nt: TGTGCCAGCAGCCCTGGACTAGCGGGAGGCTACGAGCAGTACTTC
v_gene: TRBV5-6; abundance: -; d_gene: TRBD1; len: 12; j_gene: TRBJ1-2; CDR3aa: CASSLDRVGYTF; CDR3nt: TGTGCCAGCAGCCTGGACAGGGTCGGCTACACCTTC